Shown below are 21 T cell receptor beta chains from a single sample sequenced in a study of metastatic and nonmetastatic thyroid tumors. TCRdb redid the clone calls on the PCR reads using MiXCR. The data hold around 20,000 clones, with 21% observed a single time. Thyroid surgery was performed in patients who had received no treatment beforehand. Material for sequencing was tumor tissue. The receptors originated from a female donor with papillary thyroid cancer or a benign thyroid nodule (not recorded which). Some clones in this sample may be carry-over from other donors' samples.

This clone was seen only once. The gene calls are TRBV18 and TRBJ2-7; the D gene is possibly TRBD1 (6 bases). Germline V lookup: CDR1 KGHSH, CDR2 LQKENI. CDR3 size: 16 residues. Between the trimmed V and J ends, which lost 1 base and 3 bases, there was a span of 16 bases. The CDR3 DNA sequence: TGTGCCAGCTCACCACTTAGCCGGACAGTATGCTACGAGCAGTACTTC. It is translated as CASSPLSRTVCYEQYF.

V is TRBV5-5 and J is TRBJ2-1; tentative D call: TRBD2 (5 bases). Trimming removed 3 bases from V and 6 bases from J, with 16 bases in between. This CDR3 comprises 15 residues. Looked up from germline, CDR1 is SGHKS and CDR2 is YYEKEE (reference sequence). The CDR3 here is CASSSRTSSGNEQFF. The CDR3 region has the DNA TGTGCCAGCAGCTCCCGGACTTCAAGCGGCAATGAGCAGTTCTTC.

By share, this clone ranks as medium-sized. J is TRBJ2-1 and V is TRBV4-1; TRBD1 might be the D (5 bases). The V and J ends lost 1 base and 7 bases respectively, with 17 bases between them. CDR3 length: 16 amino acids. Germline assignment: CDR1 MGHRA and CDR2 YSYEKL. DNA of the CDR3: TGCGCCAGCAGCCAAGTTCTGGGGCAGGAGAGAAATGAGCAGTTCTTC. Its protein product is CASSQVLGQERNEQFF.

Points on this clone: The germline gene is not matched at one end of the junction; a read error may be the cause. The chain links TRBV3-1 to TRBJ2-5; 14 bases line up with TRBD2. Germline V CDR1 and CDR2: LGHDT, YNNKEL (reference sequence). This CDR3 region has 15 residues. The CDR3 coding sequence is TGTGCCAGCAGTAGACTAGCGGGAGGGGGAGAGGCCCAGTACTTC. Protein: CASSRLAGGGEAQYF.

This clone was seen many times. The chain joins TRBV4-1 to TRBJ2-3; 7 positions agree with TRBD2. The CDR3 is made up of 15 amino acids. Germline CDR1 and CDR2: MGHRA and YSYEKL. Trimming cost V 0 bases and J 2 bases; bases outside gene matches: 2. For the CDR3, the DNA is TGCGCCAGCAGCCAAGACGGGACTACCACAGATACGCAGTATTTT. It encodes CASSQDGTTTDTQYF.

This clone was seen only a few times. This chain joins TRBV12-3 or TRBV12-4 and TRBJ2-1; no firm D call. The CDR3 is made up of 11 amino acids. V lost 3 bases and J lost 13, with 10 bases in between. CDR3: CASSFAKSQFF. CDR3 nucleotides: TGTGCCAGCAGTTTTGCGAAGAGTCAGTTCTTC.

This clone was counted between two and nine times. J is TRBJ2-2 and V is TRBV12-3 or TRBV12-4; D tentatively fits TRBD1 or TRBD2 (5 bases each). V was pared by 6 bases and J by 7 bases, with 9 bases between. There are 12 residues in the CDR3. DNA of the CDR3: TGTGCCAGCAGACTAGGGGTCGGGGAGCTGTTTTTT. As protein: CASRLGVGELFF.

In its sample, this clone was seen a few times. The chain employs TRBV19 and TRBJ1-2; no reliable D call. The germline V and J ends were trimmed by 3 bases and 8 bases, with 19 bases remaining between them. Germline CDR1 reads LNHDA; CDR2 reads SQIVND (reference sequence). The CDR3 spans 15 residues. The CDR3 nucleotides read TGTGCCAGTAGTATTATGGGGTCGTCCACTGGAGGCTACACCTTC. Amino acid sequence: CASSIMGSSTGGYTF. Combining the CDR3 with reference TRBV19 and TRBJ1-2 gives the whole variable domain DGGITQSPKYLFRKEGQNVTLSCEQNLNHDAMYWYRQDPGQGLRLIYYSQIVNDFQKGDIAEGYSVSREKKESFPLTVTSAQKNPTAFYLCASSIMGSSTGGYTFGSGTRLTVV.

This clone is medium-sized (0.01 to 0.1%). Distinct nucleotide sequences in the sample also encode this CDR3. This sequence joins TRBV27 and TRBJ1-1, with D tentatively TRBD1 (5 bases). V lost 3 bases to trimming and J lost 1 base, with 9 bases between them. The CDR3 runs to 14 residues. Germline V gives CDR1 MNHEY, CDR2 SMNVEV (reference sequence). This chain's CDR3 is CASSFSGRNTEAFF. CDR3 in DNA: TGTGCCAGCAGTTTCTCAGGGAGGAACACTGAAGCTTTCTTT.

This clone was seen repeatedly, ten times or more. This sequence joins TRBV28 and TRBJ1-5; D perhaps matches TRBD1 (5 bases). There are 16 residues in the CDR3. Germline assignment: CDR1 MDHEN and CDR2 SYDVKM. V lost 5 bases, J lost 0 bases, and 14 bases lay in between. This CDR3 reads CASSPPRVFSNQPQHF. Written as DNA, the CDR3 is TGTGCCAGCAGTCCCCCCAGGGTGTTTAGCAATCAGCCCCAGCATTTT. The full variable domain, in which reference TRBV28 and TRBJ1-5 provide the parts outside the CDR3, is DVKVTQSSRYLVKRTGEKVFLECVQDMDHENMFWYRQDPGLGLRLIYFSYDVKMKEKGDIPEGYSVSREKKERFSLILESASTNQTSMYLCASSPPRVFSNQPQHFGDGTRLSIL.

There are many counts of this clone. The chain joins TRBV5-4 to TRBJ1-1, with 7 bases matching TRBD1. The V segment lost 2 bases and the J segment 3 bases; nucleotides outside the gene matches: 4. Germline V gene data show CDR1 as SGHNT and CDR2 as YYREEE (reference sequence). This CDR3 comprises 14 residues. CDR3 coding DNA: TGTGCCAGCAGCTTCGACAGGGAGCACACTGAAGCTTTCTTT. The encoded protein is CASSFDREHTEAFF.

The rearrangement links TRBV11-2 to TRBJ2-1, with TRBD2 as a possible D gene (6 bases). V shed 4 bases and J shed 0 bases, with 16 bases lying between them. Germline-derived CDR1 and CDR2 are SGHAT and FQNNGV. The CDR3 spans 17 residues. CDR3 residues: CASSSYKRASSYNEQFF. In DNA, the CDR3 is TGTGCCAGCAGCTCCTATAAGCGGGCCAGCTCCTACAATGAGCAGTTCTTC.

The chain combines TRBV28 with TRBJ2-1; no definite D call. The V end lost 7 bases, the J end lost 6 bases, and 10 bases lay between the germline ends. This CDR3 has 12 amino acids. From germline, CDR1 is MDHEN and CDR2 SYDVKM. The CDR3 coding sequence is TGTGCCAGCATCCTTGCCAGCAATGAGCAGTTCTTC. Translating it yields CASILASNEQFF.

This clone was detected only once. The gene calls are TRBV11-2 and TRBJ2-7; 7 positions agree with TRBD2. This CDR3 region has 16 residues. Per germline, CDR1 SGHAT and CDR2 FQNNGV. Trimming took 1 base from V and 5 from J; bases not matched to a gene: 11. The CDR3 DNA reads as TGTGCCAGCAGCTTAGTAGCGGGCTCCCCAGTGGACGAGCAGTACTTC. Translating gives CASSLVAGSPVDEQYF.

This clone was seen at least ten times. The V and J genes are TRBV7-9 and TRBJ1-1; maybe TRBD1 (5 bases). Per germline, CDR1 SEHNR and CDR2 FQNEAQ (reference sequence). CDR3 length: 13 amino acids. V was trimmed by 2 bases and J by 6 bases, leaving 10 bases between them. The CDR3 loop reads CASSLQGFSEAFF. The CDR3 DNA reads TGTGCCAGCAGCTTACAGGGTTTTTCTGAAGCTTTCTTT.

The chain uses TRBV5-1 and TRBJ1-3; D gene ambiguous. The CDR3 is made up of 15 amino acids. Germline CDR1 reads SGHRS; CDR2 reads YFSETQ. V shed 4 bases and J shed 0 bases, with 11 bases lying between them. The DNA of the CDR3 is TGCGCCAGCAGCCCCGACGGAAACTCTGGAAACACCATATATTTT. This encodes CASSPDGNSGNTIYF.

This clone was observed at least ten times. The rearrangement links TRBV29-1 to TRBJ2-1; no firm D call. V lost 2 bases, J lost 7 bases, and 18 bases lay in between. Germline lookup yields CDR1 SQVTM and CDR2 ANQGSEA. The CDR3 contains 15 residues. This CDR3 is CSVEPWASYINEQFF. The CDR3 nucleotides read TGCAGCGTTGAACCGTGGGCTAGTTATATAAATGAGCAGTTCTTC.

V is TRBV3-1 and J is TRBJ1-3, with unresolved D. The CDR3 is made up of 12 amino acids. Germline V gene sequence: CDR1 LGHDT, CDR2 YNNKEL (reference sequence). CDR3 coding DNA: TGTGCTACGAAGGCCTCTGGAAACACCATATATTTT. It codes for CATKASGNTIYF.

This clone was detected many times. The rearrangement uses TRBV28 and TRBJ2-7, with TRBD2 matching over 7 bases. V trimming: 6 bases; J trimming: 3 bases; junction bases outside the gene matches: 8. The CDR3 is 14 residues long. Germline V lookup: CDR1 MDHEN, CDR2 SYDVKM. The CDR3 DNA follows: TGTGCCAGCAGCCGGGGAGGGACCCGCTACGAGCAGTACTTC. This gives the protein CASSRGGTRYEQYF.

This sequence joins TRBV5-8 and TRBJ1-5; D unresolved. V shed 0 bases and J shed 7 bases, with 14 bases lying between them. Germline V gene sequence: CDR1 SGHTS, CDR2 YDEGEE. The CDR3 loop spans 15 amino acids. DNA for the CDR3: TGTGCCAGCAGCTTGGGAGGGCTATTTGGGCAGCCCCAGCATTTT. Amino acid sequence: CASSLGGLFGQPQHF.

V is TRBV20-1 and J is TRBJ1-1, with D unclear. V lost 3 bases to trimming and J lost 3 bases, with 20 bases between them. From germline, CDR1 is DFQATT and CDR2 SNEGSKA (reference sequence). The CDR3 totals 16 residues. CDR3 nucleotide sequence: TGCAGTGCTAGGAGGTTAACACAGTACTATCACACTGAAGCTTTCTTT. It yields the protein CSARRLTQYYHTEAFF.